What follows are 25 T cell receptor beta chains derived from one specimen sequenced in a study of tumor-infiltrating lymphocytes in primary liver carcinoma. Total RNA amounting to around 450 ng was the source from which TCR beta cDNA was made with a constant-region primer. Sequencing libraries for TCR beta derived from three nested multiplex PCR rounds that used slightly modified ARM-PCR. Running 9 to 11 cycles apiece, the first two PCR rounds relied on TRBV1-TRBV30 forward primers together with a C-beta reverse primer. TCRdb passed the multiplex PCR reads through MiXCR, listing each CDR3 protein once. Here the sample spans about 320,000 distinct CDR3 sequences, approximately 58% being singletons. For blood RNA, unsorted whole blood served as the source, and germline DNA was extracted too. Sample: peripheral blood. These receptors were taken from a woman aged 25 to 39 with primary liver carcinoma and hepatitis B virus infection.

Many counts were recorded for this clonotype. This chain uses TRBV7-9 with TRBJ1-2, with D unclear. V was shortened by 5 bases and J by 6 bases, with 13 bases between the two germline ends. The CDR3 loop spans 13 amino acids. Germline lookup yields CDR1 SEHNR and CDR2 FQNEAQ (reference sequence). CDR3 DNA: TGTGCCAGCAGCCAAAACACACCGGATGGCTACACCTTC. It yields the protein CASSQNTPDGYTF.

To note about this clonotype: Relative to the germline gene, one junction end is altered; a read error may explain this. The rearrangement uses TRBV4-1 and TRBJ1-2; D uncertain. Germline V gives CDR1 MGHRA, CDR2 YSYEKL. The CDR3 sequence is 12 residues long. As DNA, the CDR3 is TGCGCCAGCAGCCAAGCGGGTAATGGCCACACCTTC. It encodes CASSQAGNGHTF.

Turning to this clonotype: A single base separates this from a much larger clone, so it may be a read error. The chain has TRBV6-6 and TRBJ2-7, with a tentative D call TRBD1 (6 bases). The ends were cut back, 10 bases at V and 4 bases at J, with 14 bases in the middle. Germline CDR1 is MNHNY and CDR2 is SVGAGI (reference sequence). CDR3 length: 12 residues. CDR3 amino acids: CAIKNREYEQYF. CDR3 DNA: TGTGCCATCAAAAACAGGGAATACGAGCAGTACTTC.

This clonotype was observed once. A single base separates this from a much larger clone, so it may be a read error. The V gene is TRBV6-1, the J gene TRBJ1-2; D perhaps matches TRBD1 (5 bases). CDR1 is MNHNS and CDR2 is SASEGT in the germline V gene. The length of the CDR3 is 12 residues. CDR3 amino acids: CASGEGTYGYTF. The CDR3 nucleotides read TGTGCCAGCGGTGAAGGGACCTATGGCTACACCTTC.

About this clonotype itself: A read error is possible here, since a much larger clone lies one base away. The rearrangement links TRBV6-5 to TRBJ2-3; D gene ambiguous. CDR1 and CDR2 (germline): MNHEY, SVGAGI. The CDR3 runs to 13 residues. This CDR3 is CASITPGTDMQYF. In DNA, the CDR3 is TGTGCCAGCATCACCCCGGGCACAGATATGCAGTATTTT.

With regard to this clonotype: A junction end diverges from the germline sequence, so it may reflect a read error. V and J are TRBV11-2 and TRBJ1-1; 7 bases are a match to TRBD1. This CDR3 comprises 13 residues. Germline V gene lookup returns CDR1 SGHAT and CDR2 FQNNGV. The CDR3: CASSSATGSETFF. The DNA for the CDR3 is TGTGCTAGCAGCTCCGCGACAGGGTCTGAAACTTTCTTT.

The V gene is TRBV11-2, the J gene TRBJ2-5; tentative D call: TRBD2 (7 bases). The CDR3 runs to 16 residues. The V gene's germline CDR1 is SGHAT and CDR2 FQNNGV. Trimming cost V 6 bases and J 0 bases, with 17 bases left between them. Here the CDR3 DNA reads TGTGCCAGCAGAGGGCTTGGGGGGGCAGACCAAGAGACCCAGTACTTC. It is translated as CASRGLGGADQETQYF.

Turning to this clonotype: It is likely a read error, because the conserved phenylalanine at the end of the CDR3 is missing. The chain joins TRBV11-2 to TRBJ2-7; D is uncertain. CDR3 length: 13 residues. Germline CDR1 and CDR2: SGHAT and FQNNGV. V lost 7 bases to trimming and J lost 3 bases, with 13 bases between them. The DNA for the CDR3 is TGTGCCAGCAACCTTGGGTCCGGCTACGAGCAGTACTTA. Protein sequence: CASNLGSGYEQYL.

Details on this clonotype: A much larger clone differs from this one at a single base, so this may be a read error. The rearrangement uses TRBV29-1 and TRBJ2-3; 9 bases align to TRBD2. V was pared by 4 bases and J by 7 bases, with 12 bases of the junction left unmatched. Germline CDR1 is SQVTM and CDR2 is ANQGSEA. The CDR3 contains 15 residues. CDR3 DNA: TGCAGCGTTGGAACTAGCGGGTCTTCTACAAATACGCAGTATTTT. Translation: CSVGTSGSSTNTQYF.

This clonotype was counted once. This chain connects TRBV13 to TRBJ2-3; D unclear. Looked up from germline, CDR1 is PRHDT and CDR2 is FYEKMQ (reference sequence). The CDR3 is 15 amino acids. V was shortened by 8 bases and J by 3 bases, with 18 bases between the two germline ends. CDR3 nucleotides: TGTGCCAGCGGCGTGATAAAAGTGGGTACAGATACGCAGTATTTT. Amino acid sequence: CASGVIKVGTDTQYF. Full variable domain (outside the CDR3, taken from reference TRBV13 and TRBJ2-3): AAGVIQSPRHLIKEKRETATLKCYPIPRHDTVYWYQQGPGQDPQFLISFYEKMQSDKGSIPDRFSAQQFSDYHSELNMSSLELGDSALYFCASGVIKVGTDTQYFGPGTRLTVL.

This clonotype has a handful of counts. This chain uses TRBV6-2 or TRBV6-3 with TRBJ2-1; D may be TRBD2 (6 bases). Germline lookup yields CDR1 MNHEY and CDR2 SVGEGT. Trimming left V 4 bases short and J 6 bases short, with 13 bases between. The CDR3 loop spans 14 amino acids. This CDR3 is CASSWRESGNEQFF. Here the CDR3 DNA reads TGTGCCAGCAGTTGGAGGGAAAGTGGCAATGAGCAGTTCTTC.

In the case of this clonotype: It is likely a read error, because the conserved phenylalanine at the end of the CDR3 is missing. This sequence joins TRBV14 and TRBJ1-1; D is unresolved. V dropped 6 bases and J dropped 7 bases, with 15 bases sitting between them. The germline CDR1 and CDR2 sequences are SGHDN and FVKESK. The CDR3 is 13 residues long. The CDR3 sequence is CASSREVASEAFS. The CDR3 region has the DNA TGTGCCAGCAGTCGGGAGGTGGCCAGTGAAGCTTTCTCT.

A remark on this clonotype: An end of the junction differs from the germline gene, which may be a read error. This chain's CDR3 is CVSRPDPGQLTDTQYF. The CDR3 nucleotides read TGTGTCAGCAGACCAGATCCGGGACAGCTCACAGATACGCAGTATTTT. The J gene is TRBJ2-3, the V gene TRBV12-3 or TRBV12-4, with 7 bases identical to TRBD1. This CDR3 is built from 16 residues.

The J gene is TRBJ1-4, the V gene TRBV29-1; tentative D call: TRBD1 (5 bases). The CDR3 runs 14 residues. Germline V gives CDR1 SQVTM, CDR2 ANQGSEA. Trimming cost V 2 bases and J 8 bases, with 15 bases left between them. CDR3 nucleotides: TGCAGCGTTGAATTCTGGGACCACCGGGAAAAACTGTTTTTT. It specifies CSVEFWDHREKLFF.

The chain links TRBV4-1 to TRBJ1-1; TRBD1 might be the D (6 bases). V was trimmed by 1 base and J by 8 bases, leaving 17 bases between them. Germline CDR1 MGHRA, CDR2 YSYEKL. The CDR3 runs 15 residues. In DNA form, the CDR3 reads TGCGCCAGCAGCCAAGTCAAGCCTAACAGGGTAGAAGCTTTCTTT. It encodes CASSQVKPNRVEAFF.

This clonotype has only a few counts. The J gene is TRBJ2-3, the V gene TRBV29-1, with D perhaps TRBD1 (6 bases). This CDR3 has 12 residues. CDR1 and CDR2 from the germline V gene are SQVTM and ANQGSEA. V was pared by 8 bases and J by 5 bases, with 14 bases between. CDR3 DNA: TGCAGCTTCCGACAGGTTGGAGATACGCAGTATTTT. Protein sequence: CSFRQVGDTQYF.

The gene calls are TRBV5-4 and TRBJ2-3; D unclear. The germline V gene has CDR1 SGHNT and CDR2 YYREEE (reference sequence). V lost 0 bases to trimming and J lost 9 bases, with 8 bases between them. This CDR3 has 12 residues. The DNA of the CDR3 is TGTGCCAGCAGCTTGGTGGACGGGACGCAGTATTTT. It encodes CASSLVDGTQYF. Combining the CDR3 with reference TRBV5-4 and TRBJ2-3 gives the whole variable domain ETGVTQSPTHLIKTRGQQVTLRCSSQSGHNTVSWYQQALGQGPQFIFQYYREEENGRGNFPPRFSGLQFPNYSSELNVNALELDDSALYLCASSLVDGTQYFGPGTRLTVL.

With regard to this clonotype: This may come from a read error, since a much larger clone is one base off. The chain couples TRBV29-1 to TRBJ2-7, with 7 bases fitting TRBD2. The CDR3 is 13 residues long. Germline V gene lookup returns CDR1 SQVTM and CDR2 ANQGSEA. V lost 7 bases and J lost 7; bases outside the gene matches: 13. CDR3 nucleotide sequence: TGCAGCGCCCTCACCGGGACTAAGGGGGAGCAGTACTTC. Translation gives CSALTGTKGEQYF.

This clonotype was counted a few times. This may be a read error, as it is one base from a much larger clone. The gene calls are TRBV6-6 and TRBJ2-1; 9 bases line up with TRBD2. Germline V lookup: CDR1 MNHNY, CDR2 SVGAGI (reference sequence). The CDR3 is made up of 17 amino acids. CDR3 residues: CARSYPASGDRNNEQFF. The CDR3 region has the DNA TGTGCCAGGAGTTACCCGGCTAGCGGGGATCGCAACAATGAGCAGTTCTTC.

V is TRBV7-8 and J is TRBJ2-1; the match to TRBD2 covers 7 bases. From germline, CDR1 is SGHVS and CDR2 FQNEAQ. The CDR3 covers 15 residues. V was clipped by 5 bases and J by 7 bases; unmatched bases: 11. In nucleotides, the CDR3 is TGTGCCAGCAGCATAGGTGGGACTACGTGGAATGAGCAGTTCTTC. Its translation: CASSIGGTTWNEQFF.

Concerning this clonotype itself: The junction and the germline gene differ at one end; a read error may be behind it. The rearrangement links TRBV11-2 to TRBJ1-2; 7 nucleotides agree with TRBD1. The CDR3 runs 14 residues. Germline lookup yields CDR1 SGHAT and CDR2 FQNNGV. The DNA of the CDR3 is TGTGCCAGCACCCGGGCAGGGGGTGACTATTGCTACACCTTC. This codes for CASTRAGGDYCYTF. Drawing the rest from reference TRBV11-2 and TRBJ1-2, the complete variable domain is EAGVAQSPRYKIIEKRQSVAFWCNPISGHATLYWYQQILGQGPKLLIQFQNNGVVDDSQLPKDRFSAERLKGVDSTLKIQPAKLEDSAVYLCASTRAGGDYCYTFGSGTRLTVV.

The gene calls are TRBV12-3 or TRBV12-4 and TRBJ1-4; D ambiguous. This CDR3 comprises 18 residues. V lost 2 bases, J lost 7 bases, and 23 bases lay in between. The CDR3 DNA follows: TGTGCCAGCAGTTTAATGAGTTCGGGAGAACTAGCCCCTGAAAAACTGTTTTTT. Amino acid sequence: CASSLMSSGELAPEKLFF.

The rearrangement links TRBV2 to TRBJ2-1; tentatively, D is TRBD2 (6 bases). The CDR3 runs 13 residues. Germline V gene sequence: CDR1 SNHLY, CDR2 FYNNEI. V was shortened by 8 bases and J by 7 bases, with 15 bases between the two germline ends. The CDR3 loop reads CASVRDFLNEQFF. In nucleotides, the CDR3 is TGTGCCAGCGTCCGGGACTTTCTGAATGAGCAGTTCTTC. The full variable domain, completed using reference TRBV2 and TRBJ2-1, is EPEVTQTPSHQVTQMGQEVILRCVPISNHLYFYWYRQILGQKVEFLVSFYNNEISEKSEIFDDQFSVERPDGSNFTLKIRSTKLEDSAMYFCASVRDFLNEQFFGPGTRLTVL.

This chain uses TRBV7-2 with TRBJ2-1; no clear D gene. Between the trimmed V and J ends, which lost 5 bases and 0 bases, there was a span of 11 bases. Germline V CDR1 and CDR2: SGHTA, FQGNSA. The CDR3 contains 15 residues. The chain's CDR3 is CASSPTRDSYNEQFF. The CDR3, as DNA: TGTGCCAGCAGCCCAACGCGAGACTCCTACAATGAGCAGTTCTTC.

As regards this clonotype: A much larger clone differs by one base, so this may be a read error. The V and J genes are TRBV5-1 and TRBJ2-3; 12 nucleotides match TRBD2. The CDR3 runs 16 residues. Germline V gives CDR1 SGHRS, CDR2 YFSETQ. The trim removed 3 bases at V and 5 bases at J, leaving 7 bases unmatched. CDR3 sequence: CASSSSLAGGEDTQYF. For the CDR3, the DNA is TGCGCCAGCAGCTCATCACTAGCGGGAGGAGAAGATACGCAGTATTTT.